The 17 T cell receptor beta chains reported below all come from one sample, sequenced in a study of T cell responses to AZD1222 COVID-19 vaccine. Here immunoSEQ multiplex PCR was the method, and the copy in TCRdb shows in-frame clones only, minus some. The sample includes approximately 74,000 clones, approximately 87% seen only once; the top ten take 20% to 25%. Sequenced material: peripheral blood, taken 28 days after the second AZD1222 dose. These TCRs come from an adult who received the AZD1222 COVID-19 vaccine.

The gene calls are TRBV6-6 and TRBJ1-2, with D possibly matching TRBD1 (6 bases). The CDR3 extends over 16 amino acids. With 7 bases removed from V and 0 bases from J, the gap between germline ends came to 18 bases. CDR1 and CDR2 (germline): MNHNY, SVGAGI (reference sequence). CDR3 nucleotides: TGTGCCAGCACTTGGGGGGGGGCGGTAGCTAACTATGGCTACACCTTC. Its translation is CASTWGGAVANYGYTF.

The chain employs TRBV5-6 and TRBJ2-7; a possible D gene is TRBD2 (5 bases). V gave up 3 bases and J gave up 3 bases, with 10 bases separating them. The length of the CDR3 is 13 residues. CDR1 is SGHDT and CDR2 is YYEEEE in the germline V gene. CDR3 DNA sequence: TGTGCCAGCAGCTCAAACGGGGTCTACGAGCAGTACTTC. Protein product: CASSSNGVYEQYF. The full variable domain, completed using reference TRBV5-6 and TRBJ2-7, is DAGVTQSPTHLIKTRGQQVTLRCSPKSGHDTVSWYQQALGQGPQFIFQYYEEEERQRGNFPDRFSGHQFPNYSSELNVNALLLGDSALYLCASSSNGVYEQYFGPGTRLTVT.

V usage is TRBV5-1 and J usage is TRBJ2-2; possible D gene TRBD2, 6 bases. The CDR3 is made up of 14 amino acids. Per germline, CDR1 SGHRS and CDR2 YFSETQ. Trimming pared 4 bases from V and 6 bases from J, leaving 13 bases between. The CDR3 bases are TGCGCCAGCAGCGGGGGACTTCCCTCCGGGGAGCTGTTTTTT. It encodes CASSGGLPSGELFF. Looking up the rest from reference TRBV5-1 and TRBJ2-2 gives the full variable domain: KAGVTQTPRYLIKTRGQQVTLSCSPISGHRSVSWYQQTPGQGLQFLFEYFSETQRNKGNFPGRFSGRQFSNSRSEMNVSTLELGDSALYLCASSGGLPSGELFFGEGSRLTVL.

The rearrangement uses TRBV7-7 and TRBJ2-7, with D uncertain. The germline V gene has CDR1 SSHAT and CDR2 FNYEAQ (reference sequence). This CDR3 comprises 14 residues. Trimming cost V 1 base and J 1 base, with 8 bases left between them. CDR3 bases: TGTGCCAGCAGCTTAGGCGGCAGGTCCTACGAGCAGTACTTC. Residues: CASSLGGRSYEQYF.

V is TRBV6-6 and J is TRBJ2-7; 12 bases line up with TRBD2. Germline V gene lookup returns CDR1 MNHNY and CDR2 SVGAGI (reference sequence). The CDR3 is made up of 15 amino acids. V shed 6 bases, J shed 7 bases, and the junction held 10 bases outside the gene matches. The CDR3 is CASSSLAGGRGEQYF. For the CDR3, the DNA is TGTGCCAGCAGCTCACTAGCGGGAGGCCGGGGAGAGCAGTACTTC.

This sequence joins TRBV6-5 and TRBJ1-1; 7 positions agree with TRBD1. The V gene end was trimmed by 6 bases and the J gene end by 5 bases; junction bases not matched to a gene: 6. Germline CDR1 MNHEY, CDR2 SVGAGI. This CDR3 comprises 13 residues. The CDR3 region has the DNA TGTGCCAGCAGCAGGGGGGGAAGGACTGAAGCTTTCTTT. Translated: CASSRGGRTEAFF.

A single count supports this clone. This chain connects TRBV2 to TRBJ1-5; 7 bases are shared with TRBD1. V trimming: 4 bases; J trimming: 1 base; junction bases outside the gene matches: 7. The CDR3 has 16 amino acids. Germline values: CDR1 SNHLY, CDR2 FYNNEI. CDR3 coding DNA: TGTGCCAGCAGTGGAGGGGGACAGATAAGCAATCAGCCCCAGCATTTT. Translated: CASSGGGQISNQPQHF.

J is TRBJ2-1 and V is TRBV24-1; no definite D call. The V end lost 4 bases, the J end lost 7 bases, and 16 bases lay between the germline ends. Germline values: CDR1 KGHDR, CDR2 SFDVKD. The CDR3 has 15 residues. CDR3 coding DNA: TGTGCCACCAGTGACCGCATTGTCCCGTCGAATGAGCAGTTCTTC. It specifies CATSDRIVPSNEQFF.

The chain joins TRBV5-4 to TRBJ2-7; no clear D. Germline CDR1 is SGHNT and CDR2 is YYREEE (reference sequence). CDR3 length equals 14 residues. Trimming removed 4 bases from V and 6 bases from J, with 17 bases in between. The CDR3 DNA is TGTGCCAGCAGCGTCCTCGACGAGACGGGCGAGCAGTACTTC. It translates to CASSVLDETGEQYF. Full variable domain (rest looked up from reference TRBV5-4 and TRBJ2-7): ETGVTQSPTHLIKTRGQQVTLRCSSQSGHNTVSWYQQALGQGPQFIFQYYREEENGRGNFPPRFSGLQFPNYSSELNVNALELDDSALYLCASSVLDETGEQYFGPGTRLTVT.

The table lists this clone with a count of one. V usage is TRBV6-5 and J usage is TRBJ1-1; D uncertain. Trimming stripped 2 bases from V and 3 bases from J, with 13 bases between. Germline V gene lookup returns CDR1 MNHEY and CDR2 SVGAGI. The CDR3 length is 15 residues. The CDR3 nucleotides read TGTGCCAGCAGTTACGGCCCTCAGGTACACACTGAAGCTTTCTTT. This sequence encodes CASSYGPQVHTEAFF.

The chain is built from TRBV27 and TRBJ2-5, with 7 bases that match TRBD1. The trim removed 3 bases at V and 6 bases at J, leaving 4 bases unmatched. The CDR3 has 13 amino acids. Germline values: CDR1 MNHEY, CDR2 SMNVEV (reference sequence). The CDR3: CASSLTGRQTQYF. The DNA of the CDR3 is TGTGCCAGCAGTTTGACAGGGCGACAGACCCAGTACTTC.

The V and J genes are TRBV6-5 and TRBJ1-3; a possible D gene is TRBD1 (5 bases). V was shortened by 7 bases and J by 4 bases, with 11 bases between the two germline ends. The germline V gene has CDR1 MNHEY and CDR2 SVGAGI. The CDR3 extends over 13 amino acids. CDR3 loop: CASTSGHGNTIYF. Written as DNA, the CDR3 is TGTGCCAGCACGTCAGGGCACGGAAACACCATATATTTT.

The gene calls are TRBV10-2 and TRBJ1-6; 7 positions agree with TRBD1. The V gene end was trimmed by 10 bases and the J gene end by 11 bases; junction bases not matched to a gene: 11. The CDR3 is made up of 13 amino acids. The germline V gene has CDR1 WSHSY and CDR2 SAAADI. The CDR3 here is CATLLDRTTPLHF. As DNA, the CDR3 is TGCGCCACCTTGTTGGACAGGACCACACCCCTCCACTTT.

The chain couples TRBV29-1 to TRBJ2-7; D unresolved. V was clipped by 4 bases and J by 0 bases, with 7 bases between them. In germline, CDR1 is SQVTM, CDR2 ANQGSEA. The CDR3 runs 12 residues. This CDR3 is CSVALDSYEQYF. The CDR3 nucleotides read TGCAGCGTTGCCCTCGACTCCTACGAGCAGTACTTC.

This sequence joins TRBV10-3 and TRBJ1-2, with 7 bases aligning to TRBD1. The CDR3 is 13 residues long. The germline V gene has CDR1 ENHRY and CDR2 SYGVKD. V lost 6 bases to trimming and J lost 5 bases; unmatched junction nucleotides: 6. The DNA for the CDR3 is TGTGCCATCAGCCCCAGGGGGGTTTATGGCTACACCTTC. Its protein is CAISPRGVYGYTF.

V and J are TRBV7-9 and TRBJ1-1, with unresolved D. Germline V gene data show CDR1 as SEHNR and CDR2 as FQNEAQ (reference sequence). This CDR3 has 13 amino acids. The V and J ends lost 5 bases and 4 bases respectively, with 11 bases between them. This chain's CDR3 is CASSAGPGTEAFF. The CDR3, as DNA: TGTGCCAGCAGCGCAGGTCCGGGCACTGAAGCTTTCTTT.

The genes are TRBV19 and TRBJ1-6; D gene unclear. The CDR3 spans 17 residues. Trimming pared 3 bases from V and 0 bases from J, leaving 12 bases between. Germline V lookup: CDR1 LNHDA, CDR2 SQIVND (reference sequence). In DNA, the CDR3 is TGTGCCAGTAGTATCGGGCAGCCAGGCTCCTATAATTCACCCCTCCACTTT. Amino acids: CASSIGQPGSYNSPLHF. Full variable domain (rest looked up from reference TRBV19 and TRBJ1-6): DGGITQSPKYLFRKEGQNVTLSCEQNLNHDAMYWYRQDPGQGLRLIYYSQIVNDFQKGDIAEGYSVSREKKESFPLTVTSAQKNPTAFYLCASSIGQPGSYNSPLHFGNGTRLTVT.